This TCR beta chain was retrieved from a study of blood T cell repertoires in COVID-19. Overall study: PBMCs, B-cell-depleted T cells, or T cells provided the cDNA or gDNA that made up the material.

Profiled with immunoSEQ multiplex PCR; TCRdb holds only in-frame clones, not every one. The table lists some 150,000 clones, approximately 78% of them singletons. Per the germline V gene, CDR1 is SGHRS and CDR2 is YFSETQ. This CDR3 spans 15 amino acids. Between the trimmed V and J ends, which lost 1 base and 0 bases, there was a span of 10 bases. The V and J genes are TRBV5-1 and TRBJ2-5; D possibly corresponds to TRBD1 (5 bases). This TCR came from a woman over 75 with acute or convalescent COVID-19. The sample consisted of peripheral blood. The CDR3 DNA sequence: TGCGCCAGCAGCTTGCTGGGGCAGTACCAAGAGACCCAGTACTTC. Its translation is CASSLLGQYQETQYF.